This entry lists 16 T cell receptor beta chains sequenced from one sample in a study of OX40 agonist ivuxolimab in advanced cancers. Measured with immunoSEQ multiplex PCR; TCRdb has only the in-frame clones, and not every one. In the table there are some 82,000 clones, about 91% of which are singletons. This material consisted of CD4+ or CD8+ T cells sorted from blood, taken in a trial of the OX40 agonist ivuxolimab. The receptors shown here come from an adult with an advanced solid tumor such as melanoma, head and neck, liver or kidney cancer.

The V and J genes are TRBV5-1 and TRBJ2-7; D gene ambiguous. There are 14 residues in the CDR3. Trimming left V 4 bases short and J 5 bases short, with 16 bases between. The germline V gene encodes CDR1 SGHRS and CDR2 YFSETQ. The CDR3 sequence: CASSPGLSGHEQYF. CDR3 nucleotide sequence: TGCGCCAGCAGCCCGGGTCTATCGGGCCACGAGCAGTACTTC.

The rearrangement joins TRBV30 to TRBJ1-2; TRBD1 might be the D (6 bases). There are 17 residues in the CDR3. V was cut by 5 bases and J by 6 bases, with 28 bases left in between. Germline CDR1 GTSNPN, CDR2 SVGIG (reference sequence). The CDR3 reads CAWGGQPLGLIGNGYTF. For the CDR3, the DNA is TGTGCCTGGGGGGGCCAGCCCCTGGGGTTGATTGGTAATGGCTACACCTTC.

This chain connects TRBV11-2 to TRBJ2-7, with TRBD2 as a possible D gene (5 bases). This CDR3 is 15 amino acids long. Germline loops: CDR1 SGHAT, CDR2 FQNNGV. Trimming took 5 bases from V and 3 from J, leaving 17 bases between them. CDR3 in amino acids: CASSQVEGPIYEQYF. The CDR3 DNA follows: TGTGCCAGCAGCCAGGTAGAGGGCCCGATCTACGAGCAGTACTTC.

This chain uses TRBV19 with TRBJ2-7, with D tentatively TRBD2 (7 bases). V was cut by 5 bases and J by 0 bases, with 17 bases left in between. The CDR3 runs 16 residues. CDR1 is LNHDA and CDR2 is SQIVND in the germline V gene (reference sequence). For the CDR3, the DNA is TGTGCCAGTAGTTGGGGGGCTAGCGGAAGCTCCTACGAGCAGTACTTC. It codes for CASSWGASGSSYEQYF.

This rearrangement joins TRBV7-8 to TRBJ2-7; D is uncertain. Germline V lookup: CDR1 SGHVS, CDR2 FQNEAQ. The CDR3 extends over 12 amino acids. V shed 5 bases and J shed 5 bases, with 10 bases lying between them. The CDR3 protein is CASSARPHEQYF. The CDR3 nucleotides read TGTGCCAGCAGCGCCCGCCCGCACGAGCAGTACTTC.

The genes are TRBV19 and TRBJ2-7; 7 bases agree with TRBD2. This CDR3 has 13 amino acids. Germline V lookup: CDR1 LNHDA, CDR2 SQIVND (reference sequence). The trim removed 1 base at V and 3 bases at J, leaving 0 bases unmatched. The CDR3 is CASSIAGGYEQYF. The DNA of the CDR3 is TGTGCCAGTAGTATAGCGGGAGGCTACGAGCAGTACTTC.

The chain recombines TRBV6-1 with TRBJ2-1; TRBD2 agrees at 14 bases. J gave up 7 bases and V 0 bases, and 5 bases lay outside the gene matches. Per germline, CDR1 MNHNS and CDR2 SASEGT. This CDR3 spans 17 amino acids. CDR3: CASSEATSGRVMNEQFF. The CDR3 DNA reads TGTGCCAGCAGTGAAGCGACTAGCGGGAGGGTCATGAATGAGCAGTTCTTC.

In DNA, the CDR3 is TGTGCTAGTGGAAGGGACAGGGACGAGGCTGAGCAGTTCTTC. It is translated as CASGRDRDEAEQFF. This chain connects TRBV12-5 to TRBJ2-1; 9 bases map to TRBD1. The CDR3 spans 14 residues. V dropped 6 bases and J dropped 9; count of bases not matched to a gene: 9. Germline V CDR1 and CDR2: LGHNT, FRNRAP.

The chain recombines TRBV29-1 with TRBJ1-1; D is unresolved. Germline lookup yields CDR1 SQVTM and CDR2 ANQGSEA. The CDR3 spans 13 residues. V was pared by 2 bases and J by 1 base, with 8 bases between. This CDR3 reads CSVENTRNTEAFF. CDR3 DNA: TGCAGCGTTGAAAACACCCGGAACACTGAAGCTTTCTTT.

The rearrangement links TRBV27 to TRBJ2-1, with D perhaps matching TRBD1 (5 bases). This CDR3 spans 13 amino acids. Deletions cut 10 bases from V and 5 bases from J, with 15 bases between. Looked up from germline, CDR1 is MNHEY and CDR2 is SMNVEV (reference sequence). Here the CDR3 reads CATSTDLNNEQFF. The CDR3 bases are TGTGCCACCTCGACAGACTTGAACAATGAGCAGTTCTTC.

In DNA, the CDR3 is TGTGCCAGCAGCTTAGGGGGACAGGGGAACACTGAAGCTTTCTTT. Encoded protein: CASSLGGQGNTEAFF. V and J are TRBV11-3 and TRBJ1-1, with 9 bases identical to TRBD1. The trim removed 1 base at V and 1 base at J, leaving 1 base unmatched. Germline V gene data show CDR1 as SGHNT and CDR2 as YENEEA. The CDR3 length is 15 residues.

The rearrangement uses TRBV5-5 and TRBJ2-3; D perhaps matches TRBD2 (5 bases). Trimming stripped 0 bases from V and 9 bases from J, with 17 bases between. Germline CDR1 and CDR2: SGHKS and YYEKEE (reference sequence). This CDR3 comprises 15 residues. The CDR3 nucleotides read TGTGCCAGCAGCTTGGTGAACCGGGAAGAAAGAACGCAGTATTTT. Its protein product is CASSLVNREERTQYF.

The J gene is TRBJ2-3, the V gene TRBV2, with 9 positions matching TRBD2. The CDR3 extends over 14 amino acids. Germline V gene data show CDR1 as SNHLY and CDR2 as FYNNEI. The CDR3 reads CAQQGFSGRDTQYF. CDR3 sequence (DNA): TGTGCACAGCAAGGGTTTAGCGGGAGAGATACGCAGTATTTT.

This rearrangement joins TRBV21-1 to TRBJ2-2; the table's D gene call, TRBD2, was not cross checked with the DNA. TRBV21-1 is a known pseudogene. This CDR3 is 13 amino acids long. The CDR3 coding sequence is TGTGCCAGCAGCAATTCTTCCACCGGGGAGCTGTTTTTT. It translates to CASSNSSTGELFF.

The chain uses TRBV5-1 and TRBJ2-1; perhaps TRBD2 as D (6 bases). Germline loops: CDR1 SGHRS, CDR2 YFSETQ. V dropped 2 bases and J dropped 0 bases, with 24 bases sitting between them. The CDR3 totals 20 residues. CDR3 nucleotide sequence: TGCGCCAGCAGCTTTAAACCGACGATGGGACTGGCAAGCTCCTACAATGAGCAGTTCTTC. This translates into CASSFKPTMGLASSYNEQFF. Drawing the rest from reference TRBV5-1 and TRBJ2-1, the complete variable domain is KAGVTQTPRYLIKTRGQQVTLSCSPISGHRSVSWYQQTPGQGLQFLFEYFSETQRNKGNFPGRFSGRQFSNSRSEMNVSTLELGDSALYLCASSFKPTMGLASSYNEQFFGPGTRLTVL.

The chain joins TRBV14 to TRBJ2-1; D could derive from TRBD1 or TRBD2 (5 bases each). Germline CDR1 and CDR2: SGHDN and FVKESK. V lost 4 bases and J lost 4, with 11 bases in between. The CDR3 loop spans 14 amino acids. The CDR3 nucleotides read TGTGCCAGCAGCCCGGGGCAGGGTTACAATGAGCAGTTCTTC. It translates to CASSPGQGYNEQFF.